This passage covers 19 T cell receptor beta chains from one sample sequenced in a study of T cell changes during pregnancy in multiple sclerosis. Repertoires were generated with immunoSEQ multiplex PCR, while TCRdb's copy carries only in-frame clones and drops some. The data hold approximately 92,000 clones, with around 94% observed a single time. The sequencing here drew on peripheral blood, taken in the first trimester of pregnancy. The receptors shown here come from a female donor with multiple sclerosis, enrolled in a pregnancy study.

J is TRBJ2-5 and V is TRBV7-2; 8 nucleotides match TRBD1. This CDR3 is built from 12 residues. V dropped 6 bases and J dropped 10; count of bases not matched to a gene: 7. CDR1 and CDR2 (germline): SGHTA, FQGNSA. The CDR3 DNA is TGTGCCAGCAGTTTGGACAGGGAGTGCCAGTACTTC. The encoded protein is CASSLDRECQYF.

V and J are TRBV5-5 and TRBJ2-3; TRBD2 matches at 9 bases. The V segment lost 4 bases and the J segment 1 base; nucleotides outside the gene matches: 7. Germline loops: CDR1 SGHKS, CDR2 YYEKEE (reference sequence). This CDR3 comprises 16 residues. This CDR3 is CASSLLAGVGTDTQYF. CDR3 DNA: TGTGCCAGCAGCCTGTTAGCGGGAGTAGGCACAGATACGCAGTATTTT. The entire variable domain, with the rest obtained from reference TRBV5-5 and TRBJ2-3, is as follows: DAGVTQSPTHLIKTRGQQVTLRCSPISGHKSVSWYQQVLGQGPQFIFQYYEKEERGRGNFPDRFSARQFPNYSSELNVNALLLGDSALYLCASSLLAGVGTDTQYFGPGTRLTVL.

As to this clone: At one boundary the junction diverges from the germline segment, which might be a read error. The chain couples TRBV9 to TRBJ1-2, with TRBD1 matching 8 bases. CDR1 and CDR2 (germline): SGDLS, YYNGEE. The CDR3 has 16 amino acids. CDR3 bases: TGTGCCAGCAGCGTAGTCCCTCTCGAAGGGACAGGCCTCCCCCTCTTC. Translating it yields CASSVVPLEGTGLPLF.

This chain links TRBV7-2 with TRBJ1-2, with D possibly matching TRBD1 (6 bases). The CDR3 totals 16 residues. Deletions cut 1 base from V and 3 bases from J, with 15 bases between. Germline-derived CDR1 and CDR2 are SGHTA and FQGNSA. The CDR3 DNA sequence: TGTGCCAGCAGCTTAGTCCAGGGGAAATTGGACTATGGCTACACCTTC. Encoded protein: CASSLVQGKLDYGYTF.

The genes are TRBV19 and TRBJ1-5; TRBD1 agrees at 8 bases. This CDR3 has 15 amino acids. Germline V CDR1 and CDR2: LNHDA, SQIVND (reference sequence). Trimming removed 7 bases from V and 9 bases from J; junction bases left unmatched: 14. CDR3 DNA: TGTGCCAGTACCGCCGGGACAGGCGATTTCTGGCCCCAGCATTTT. This sequence encodes CASTAGTGDFWPQHF.

The rearrangement uses TRBV2 and TRBJ2-7; no definite D call. Trimming took off 2 bases at V and 3 bases at J, with 17 bases between the two ends. CDR3 size: 16 residues. CDR1 is SNHLY and CDR2 is FYNNEI in the germline V gene. DNA for the CDR3: TGTGCCAGCAGTGAACAAGCGCAGTGGGTGTACTACGAGCAGTACTTC. Protein: CASSEQAQWVYYEQYF.

The V gene is TRBV4-1, the J gene TRBJ2-5, with 7 positions matching TRBD1. V lost 9 bases, J lost 2 bases, and 3 bases stayed unmatched. The CDR3 is made up of 12 amino acids. From germline, CDR1 is MGHRA and CDR2 YSYEKL. The CDR3 DNA is TGCGCCAGTTCGGACAGGCAAGAGACCCAGTACTTC. Encoded protein: CASSDRQETQYF.

This rearrangement joins TRBV11-3 to TRBJ1-1; 8 bases are shared with TRBD1. V dropped 5 bases and J dropped 1; count of bases not matched to a gene: 9. The CDR3 totals 16 residues. Germline V lookup: CDR1 SGHNT, CDR2 YENEEA. CDR3 coding DNA: TGTGCCAGCAGCGAGGGACAGGAGCTCCAGAACACTGAAGCTTTCTTT. Translating it yields CASSEGQELQNTEAFF.

This clone has ten or more counts. The V gene is TRBV6-1, the J gene TRBJ1-2, with D perhaps TRBD1 (5 bases). In germline, CDR1 is MNHNS, CDR2 SASEGT. The germline V and J ends were trimmed by 4 bases and 2 bases, with 11 bases remaining between them. The CDR3 spans 14 residues. The CDR3 sequence is CASSGAGMNYGYTF. The CDR3 bases are TGTGCCAGCAGTGGTGCAGGGATGAACTATGGCTACACCTTC.

The chain joins TRBV28 to TRBJ2-5, with D possibly matching TRBD2 (6 bases). The V gene lost 6 bases and the J gene lost 5 bases, with 16 bases spanning the gap. CDR3 size: 14 residues. Germline-derived CDR1 and CDR2 are MDHEN and SYDVKM. The CDR3 nucleotides read TGTGCCAGCAGGTCGGGAGCGACCTGGGAGACCCAGTACTTC. As protein: CASRSGATWETQYF.

This chain connects TRBV30 to TRBJ1-1; D is uncertain. Germline lookup yields CDR1 GTSNPN and CDR2 SVGIG (reference sequence). The V end was cut by 3 bases, the J end by 6 bases, with 11 bases between. The CDR3 totals 12 residues. CDR3 region: CAWRSGSAEAFF. For the CDR3, the DNA is TGTGCCTGGAGATCCGGGAGCGCTGAAGCTTTCTTT. Full variable domain (remainder filled in from reference TRBV30 and TRBJ1-1): SQTIHQWPATLVQPVGSPLSLECTVEGTSNPNLYWYRQAAGRGLQLLFYSVGIGQISSEVPQNLSASRPQDRQFILSSKKLLLSDSGFYLCAWRSGSAEAFFGQGTRLTVV.

The chain joins TRBV23-1 to TRBJ2-5; TRBD2 aligns across 8 bases. TRBV23-1 falls under the ORF class, with uncertain function. The J segment lost 0 bases and the V segment lost 8 bases, leaving 8 bases of the junction unmatched. The CDR3 totals 15 residues. This CDR3 reads CASGFSGTYQETQYF. For the CDR3, the DNA is TGCGCCAGCGGGTTTAGCGGGACCTACCAAGAGACCCAGTACTTC.

The rearrangement uses TRBV5-6 and TRBJ2-2; 9 bases align to TRBD1. CDR3 length: 15 residues. Germline trimming cut 0 bases from V and 4 bases from J; bases unmatched to any gene: 1. The V gene's germline CDR1 is SGHDT and CDR2 YYEEEE. CDR3 sequence: CASSLGQGGTGELFF. CDR3 DNA sequence: TGTGCCAGCAGCTTGGGACAGGGGGGCACCGGGGAGCTGTTTTTT.

The chain is built from TRBV28 and TRBJ1-5; D perhaps matches TRBD1 (5 bases). Germline CDR1 and CDR2: MDHEN and SYDVKM. CDR3 length: 15 amino acids. Trimming removed 5 bases from V and 4 bases from J, with 15 bases in between. The CDR3 nucleotides read TGTGCCAGCAGTGGGGGGTTGACAGCTAATCAGCCCCAGCATTTT. Translated, it gives CASSGGLTANQPQHF.

The gene calls are TRBV5-1 and TRBJ2-3, with D unresolved. Per the germline V gene, CDR1 is SGHRS and CDR2 is YFSETQ. The CDR3 covers 13 residues. V shed 4 bases and J shed 8 bases, with 14 bases lying between them. DNA for the CDR3: TGCGCCAGCAGCATAGACGTGCGCGGTACGCAGTATTTT. Protein sequence: CASSIDVRGTQYF.

The chain carries TRBV10-3 and TRBJ1-1, with unresolved D. In germline, CDR1 is ENHRY, CDR2 SYGVKD. The CDR3 length is 14 residues. V was pared by 4 bases and J by 1 base, with 10 bases between. DNA of the CDR3: TGTGCCATCAGTGGTAGGGCGGGGAACACTGAAGCTTTCTTT. Its translation: CAISGRAGNTEAFF.

The V and J genes are TRBV9 and TRBJ2-2, with unresolved D. The CDR3 contains 16 residues. V shed 0 bases and J shed 4 bases, with 13 bases lying between them. Per germline, CDR1 SGDLS and CDR2 YYNGEE. CDR3: CASSVGAQQGTGELFF. The CDR3 coding sequence is TGTGCCAGCAGCGTAGGGGCTCAGCAAGGCACCGGGGAGCTGTTTTTT.

V usage is TRBV7-2 and J usage is TRBJ2-7; TRBD2 agrees at 12 bases. CDR1 and CDR2 from the germline V gene are SGHTA and FQGNSA. The CDR3 totals 17 residues. Germline trimming cut 4 bases from V and 1 base from J; bases unmatched to any gene: 8. CDR3 bases: TGTGCCAGCAGCTCCCAACTACTAGCGGGAGGTTCCTACGAGCAGTACTTC. Residues: CASSSQLLAGGSYEQYF.

A single count supports this clone. The CDR3 region has the DNA TGTGCCAGCACCACCGGGACTAGCGGTTACCAAGAGACCCAGTACTTC. Translating it yields CASTTGTSGYQETQYF. J is TRBJ2-5 and V is TRBV28, with 11 bases lining up with TRBD2. The germline V gene encodes CDR1 MDHEN and CDR2 SYDVKM. The J segment lost 0 bases and the V segment lost 7 bases, leaving 7 bases of the junction unmatched. The CDR3 consists of 16 residues.